This TCR beta chain was observed in a study of blood T cell repertoires in COVID-19. Study information: Material from acute and convalescent COVID-19 was sourced from the United States, Italy and Spain. In each case, the material was cDNA or gDNA derived from T cells, B-cell-depleted T cells, or PBMCs.

Under the authors' procedure: Reference gene primer amplification gave estimated nucleated cell counts. The table came from immunoSEQ multiplex PCR; TCRdb's copy has only in-frame clones and leaves some out. The DNA gave D and trimming, while V, J and clone size come from that table. The table has about 210,000 clones, about 91% seen once. Sample: peripheral blood. The clonotype was recovered from a woman in her thirties or forties with acute or convalescent COVID-19.

In nucleotides, the CDR3 is TGTGCCAGCAGTTTCACCGGGACAGGGGTCCCCCAGCATTTT. It is translated as CASSFTGTGVPQHF. This chain uses TRBV27 with TRBJ1-5, with 10 bases that match TRBD1. The CDR3 has 14 amino acids. Germline V gene data show CDR1 as MNHEY and CDR2 as SMNVEV (reference sequence). V lost 3 bases, J lost 10 bases, and 6 bases stayed unmatched.